A single sample gave rise to the 20 T cell receptor beta chains below, sequenced in a study of human T cells and chemical hapten exposure. MiXCR was run by TCRdb on the RACE reads, yielding one entry per CDR3 protein. Seen here are approximately 110,000 distinct CDR3 sequences, approximately 8.8% observed once, and the top ten hold around 3.1%. The time point: patch test 2, 6 weeks after DPC sensitization. The treatment: therapeutic diphenylcyclopropenone sensitization with weekly scalp DPC. The specimen comprised whole blood, sampled in connection with sensitization to the hapten diphenylcyclopropenone (DPC). The receptors stem from a woman in her thirties or forties with alopecia areata. Some clones in this sample may be carry-over from other donors' samples.

The chain links TRBV12-3 or TRBV12-4 to TRBJ1-5, with no clear D. The CDR3 contains 16 residues. V shed 6 bases and J shed 0 bases, with 15 bases lying between them. The CDR3 nucleotides read TGTGCCAGCAGCCCCGGGCCGGCGGGTAGCAATCAGCCCCAGCATTTT. It is translated as CASSPGPAGSNQPQHF.

The chain links TRBV25-1 to TRBJ2-7; either TRBD1 or TRBD2 may supply D (5 bases each). The germline gives CDR1 MGHDK, CDR2 SYGVNS. This CDR3 has 14 residues. V lost 8 bases and J lost 2, with 16 bases in between. As DNA, the CDR3 is TGTGCCAGCTCAAACCGGGACCGACCCTACGAGCAGTACTTC. Its protein product is CASSNRDRPYEQYF.

This clonotype was observed many times. The CDR3 sequence: CASSYELGLPAFF. As DNA, the CDR3 is TGTGCCAGCAGTTACGAGCTGGGACTCCCAGCTTTCTTT. This rearrangement joins TRBV6-5 to TRBJ1-1, with TRBD1 as a possible D gene (5 bases). CDR3 length: 13 amino acids. Per the germline V gene, CDR1 is MNHEY and CDR2 is SVGAGI. V was pared by 2 bases and J by 10 bases, with 14 bases between.

This clonotype was seen a handful of times. The chain recombines TRBV4-1 with TRBJ2-6, with D perhaps matching TRBD1 (6 bases). The CDR3 covers 16 residues. CDR1 MGHRA and CDR2 YSYEKL come from the germline V gene. V lost 3 bases and J 2 bases, leaving 11 bases between the germline ends. CDR3 sequence (DNA): TGCGCCAGCAGCCAGGTAGGGACAACTGGGGCCAACGTCCTGACTTTC. Translation gives CASSQVGTTGANVLTF.

The chain is built from TRBV7-2 and TRBJ2-1; 9 bases align to TRBD2. CDR3 length: 16 amino acids. The germline V gene has CDR1 SGHTA and CDR2 FQGNSA. The trim removed 1 base at V and 1 base at J, leaving 2 bases unmatched. The CDR3 reads CASSLVSGGSYNEQFF. The CDR3 nucleotides are TGTGCCAGCAGCTTAGTTAGCGGGGGTTCCTACAATGAGCAGTTCTTC. Full variable domain (rest looked up from reference TRBV7-2 and TRBJ2-1): GAGVSQSPSNKVTEKGKDVELRCDPISGHTALYWYRQSLGQGLEFLIYFQGNSAPDKSGLPSDRFSAERTGGSVSTLTIQRTQQEDSAVYLCASSLVSGGSYNEQFFGPGTRLTVL.

V is TRBV2 and J is TRBJ1-2; 10 positions match TRBD1. V was clipped by 5 bases and J by 4 bases; unmatched bases: 10. Germline values: CDR1 SNHLY, CDR2 FYNNEI. CDR3 length equals 16 residues. The CDR3 loop reads CASSRVRDRGSYGYTF. The CDR3 bases are TGTGCCAGCAGTCGAGTACGGGACAGGGGTTCCTATGGCTACACCTTC. The whole variable domain, filled in from reference TRBV2 and TRBJ1-2, reads EPEVTQTPSHQVTQMGQEVILRCVPISNHLYFYWYRQILGQKVEFLVSFYNNEISEKSEIFDDQFSVERPDGSNFTLKIRSTKLEDSAMYFCASSRVRDRGSYGYTFGSGTRLTVV.

There are many counts of this clonotype. The chain uses TRBV7-6 and TRBJ2-1; 11 bases are a match to TRBD2. CDR3 length equals 15 residues. Trimming removed 4 bases from V and 8 bases from J; junction bases left unmatched: 7. CDR1 is SGHVS, CDR2 FNYEAQ, per germline. The CDR3 sequence is CASSSLAGDGDEQFF. The CDR3 DNA follows: TGTGCCAGCAGCTCACTAGCGGGGGACGGAGATGAGCAGTTCTTC. Drawing the rest from reference TRBV7-6 and TRBJ2-1, the complete variable domain is GAGVSQSPRYKVTKRGQDVALRCDPISGHVSLYWYRQALGQGPEFLTYFNYEAQQDKSGLPNDRFSAERPEGSISTLTIQRTEQRDSAMYRCASSSLAGDGDEQFFGPGTRLTVL.

There are many counts of this clonotype. The chain couples TRBV3-1 to TRBJ2-1, with a possible D match to TRBD2 (6 bases). This CDR3 region has 12 residues. Germline assignment: CDR1 LGHDT and CDR2 YNNKEL (reference sequence). V lost 4 bases and J 10 bases, leaving 11 bases between the germline ends. The CDR3 DNA follows: TGTGCCAGCAGCCTCGATCGGGGGGAGCAGTTCTTC. This sequence encodes CASSLDRGEQFF.

This clonotype was recorded many times. The chain couples TRBV11-2 to TRBJ2-1; TRBD2 aligns across 9 bases. Germline V gene data show CDR1 as SGHAT and CDR2 as FQNNGV. This CDR3 is built from 16 residues. V was clipped by 1 base and J by 6 bases; unmatched bases: 7. The DNA for the CDR3 is TGTGCCAGCAGCTTAGCATCTAGCGGGGCAGGCAATGAGCAGTTCTTC. Its translation is CASSLASSGAGNEQFF.

The table lists this clonotype with many counts. This CDR3 is CASSFQPGAETQYF. The CDR3 region has the DNA TGCGCCAGCAGCTTTCAACCGGGCGCAGAGACCCAGTACTTC. The V and J genes are TRBV5-1 and TRBJ2-5; D not resolved. The V end lost 2 bases, the J end lost 4 bases, and 12 bases lay between the germline ends. Germline V gene data show CDR1 as SGHRS and CDR2 as YFSETQ. The length of the CDR3 is 14 residues.

The chain recombines TRBV7-9 with TRBJ2-1; 9 bases line up with TRBD2. Unmatched junction bases numbered 6, after V lost 4 bases and J lost 8 bases. The CDR3 contains 14 residues. Per the germline V gene, CDR1 is SEHNR and CDR2 is FQNEAQ (reference sequence). CDR3 sequence: CASSSAGGGDEQFF. CDR3 in DNA: TGTGCCAGCAGCTCAGCGGGAGGAGGGGATGAGCAGTTCTTC.

This clonotype came up many times. V gene TRBV6-1 combines with J gene TRBJ1-1; possible D gene TRBD1, 6 bases. Trimming pared 4 bases from V and 2 bases from J, leaving 11 bases between. The CDR3 runs 14 residues. CDR1 is MNHNS, CDR2 SASEGT, per germline. This CDR3 is CASSVDRTNTEAFF. CDR3 nucleotide sequence: TGTGCCAGCAGTGTTGACAGGACAAACACTGAAGCTTTCTTT.

This chain joins TRBV6-8 and TRBJ1-1, with D hard to call. The V and J ends lost 2 bases and 7 bases respectively, with 5 bases between them. The length of the CDR3 is 11 residues. Germline V lookup: CDR1 MNHGY, CDR2 SAAAGT. CDR3 residues: CASSYEVEAFF. The CDR3 DNA is TGTGCCAGCAGTTACGAGGTTGAAGCTTTCTTT.

As to this clonotype: This may arise from a read error, as a much more abundant clone is one base away. CDR3 sequence: CASSRVGDNEKLFF. The CDR3 nucleotides are TGTGCCAGCAGCCGGGTAGGGGATAATGAAAAACTGTTTTTT. The V and J genes are TRBV7-2 and TRBJ1-4, with a weak D call TRBD1 (5 bases). Germline V gives CDR1 SGHTA, CDR2 FQGNSA. CDR3 length: 14 amino acids. The germline V and J ends were trimmed by 5 bases and 4 bases, with 11 bases remaining between them.

This clonotype was seen more than once but under ten times. The gene calls are TRBV6-6 and TRBJ2-7; 7 bases are a match to TRBD1. In germline, CDR1 is MNHNY, CDR2 SVGAGI (reference sequence). V dropped 4 bases and J dropped 6; count of bases not matched to a gene: 3. CDR3 size: 12 residues. CDR3 sequence reads: CASSWAGGEQYF. The CDR3, as DNA: TGTGCCAGCAGTTGGGCAGGGGGCGAGCAGTACTTC.

This clonotype has a count of ten or more. This chain connects TRBV4-3 to TRBJ2-1; D is perhaps TRBD2 (6 bases). V shed 3 bases and J shed 5 bases, with 11 bases lying between them. CDR3 size: 14 residues. Germline loops: CDR1 LGHNA, CDR2 YSLEER. CDR3 residues: CASSQREGDNEQFF. CDR3 DNA: TGCGCCAGCAGCCAGCGGGAAGGAGACAATGAGCAGTTCTTC.

This clonotype occurred many times. The rearrangement links TRBV9 to TRBJ1-1, with TRBD1 matching over 10 bases. J gave up 0 bases and V 4 bases, and 3 bases lay outside the gene matches. CDR3 length: 15 residues. Germline CDR1 SGDLS, CDR2 YYNGEE. CDR3 DNA sequence: TGTGCCAGCAGCCCCGGGACAGGGGTGAACACTGAAGCTTTCTTT. Its translation is CASSPGTGVNTEAFF.

This clonotype turned up a few times. The V call is TRBV4-1, the J call TRBJ2-5; D unresolved. Between the trimmed V and J ends, which lost 0 bases and 0 bases, there was a span of 14 bases. Germline V lookup: CDR1 MGHRA, CDR2 YSYEKL. The CDR3 runs to 17 residues. The DNA for the CDR3 is TGCGCCAGCAGCCAAGATCAAAGGCGCACAGACCAAGAGACCCAGTACTTC. This translates into CASSQDQRRTDQETQYF.

This clonotype was observed many times. The chain links TRBV5-1 to TRBJ2-7; 12 nucleotides match TRBD2. With V trimmed by 4 bases and J by 2 bases, 7 bases remained unmatched. Germline V gives CDR1 SGHRS, CDR2 YFSETQ. This CDR3 has 16 amino acids. CDR3: CASSPRTSGATYEQYF. As DNA, the CDR3 is TGCGCCAGCAGCCCGCGGACTAGCGGGGCTACCTACGAGCAGTACTTC.

This clonotype has ten or more counts. This chain links TRBV18 with TRBJ1-1, with D perhaps matching TRBD1 (6 bases). V was trimmed by 3 bases and J by 5 bases, leaving 19 bases between them. The CDR3 runs 16 residues. Germline values: CDR1 KGHSH, CDR2 LQKENI. CDR3 coding DNA: TGTGCCAGCTCACCCGTGACGGGGGGGCGCGGAACTGAAGCTTTCTTT. Protein: CASSPVTGGRGTEAFF.